This T cell receptor beta chain came from a study of blood T cell repertoires in COVID-19. Background on the study: Sample material is recorded as cDNA or gDNA derived from T cells, B-cell-depleted T cells, or PBMCs.

The protocol was immunoSEQ multiplex PCR, while the TCRdb copy is restricted to in-frame clones and leaves out a portion. The repertoire holds 170,000 or so clones, with around nine tenths as singletons. Germline CDR1 and CDR2: MNHEY and SMNVEV (reference sequence). The CDR3 sequence is 14 residues long. Trimming pared 5 bases from V and 4 bases from J, leaving 14 bases between. V gene TRBV27 combines with J gene TRBJ1-2; D is undetermined. Sequencing was done on a sample of peripheral blood. The clonotype comes from a woman younger than 35 who had recovered from COVID-19. This chain's CDR3 is CASSTDMVGYGYTF. CDR3 in DNA: TGTGCCAGCAGTACCGACATGGTGGGCTATGGCTACACCTTC.